This T cell receptor (beta chain) stems from a study of cytomegalovirus exposure and HLA in healthy donors. Broader study findings: Productive status was seen about 90% or about 30% of the time for most TCR beta V segments in an earlier analysis.

In the case of this clone: The antigen remains unidentified.

V gave up 0 bases and J gave up 4 bases; unmatched junction bases: 9. Germline V gene sequence: CDR1 SGDLS, CDR2 YYNGEE. This CDR3 comprises 17 residues. PCR involved 60 Vbeta and 13 Jbeta primers. TCRdb's copy holds only in-frame clones and misses some; the assay was immunoSEQ multiplex PCR. The profile covers under 200,000 clones, with roughly 85% appearing a single time and roughly 8% taken by the ten largest. The rearrangement joins TRBV9 to TRBJ2-2; 7 bases match TRBD1. This clonotype was obtained from a male donor in good health and CMV-seropositive. Sequenced input: PBMCs. CDR3 coding DNA: TGTGCCAGCAGCGTAGTTGAGGGGGCAAGCGGCACCGGGGAGCTGTTTTTT. Encoded protein: CASSVVEGASGTGELFF. Combining the CDR3 with reference TRBV9 and TRBJ2-2 gives the whole variable domain DSGVTQTPKHLITATGQRVTLRCSPRSGDLSVYWYQQSLDQGLQFLIQYYNGEERAKGNILERFSAQQFPDLHSELNLSSLELGDSALYFCASSVVEGASGTGELFFGEGSRLTVL.